This TCR beta chain was found in a study of CXCR3-negative and CXCR3-positive naive CD8 T cells. CDR3 length: 13 amino acids. The germline CDR1 and CDR2 sequences are WNHNN and SYGVQD (reference sequence). Sorting yielded triplicates of around 300,000 cells for each CD8+ T cell subset. The method, 5' RACE with UMI labels, was used to prepare the TRB cDNA libraries. TCRdb reprocessed the 5' RACE reads, keeping one entry per CDR3 protein, no DNA. The table for this sample gives 65,000 to 85,000 distinct CDR3 sequences. The TCR sequence derives from a human donor in good health. Some clones in this sample may be carry-over from other donors' samples. J is TRBJ2-7 and V is TRBV10-1; the D call from TCRdb, TRBD2, cannot be confirmed without DNA. Sample: naive CXCR3- CD8+ T cells from blood. Subset given: CD45RO-CCR7+CD27+CD95- naive CD8+ T cells lacking CXCR3 (TNR3-). The CDR3: CASSFGPSYEQYF.